This TCR beta chain was recovered during a study of cytomegalovirus exposure and HLA in healthy donors. The study, taken as a whole, reports: Follow-up analysis seemed to connect common viral pathogens with several of the most significant clusters identified. Further analysis, carried out later, found HLA-associated TCR beta chains more clonally expanded than equally common other chains.

The PCR ran on 60 Vbeta and 13 Jbeta primers. Clones were read by immunoSEQ multiplex PCR, and TCRdb kept only the in-frame ones, dropping some. Of fewer than 200,000 clones listed, about four fifths are singletons. The trim removed 0 bases at V and 4 bases at J, leaving 5 bases unmatched. Germline-derived CDR1 and CDR2 are SGHNT and YENEEA. This CDR3 is 15 amino acids long. A word on this clone: The antigen remains undetermined.

V gene TRBV11-3 combines with J gene TRBJ2-7; 8 positions agree with TRBD1. This TCR came from a female donor in good health and CMV-seronegative. The sample was PBMCs. CDR3 sequence: CASSLDPGGMYEQYF. For the CDR3, the DNA is TGTGCCAGCAGCTTAGACCCAGGGGGCATGTACGAGCAGTACTTC.